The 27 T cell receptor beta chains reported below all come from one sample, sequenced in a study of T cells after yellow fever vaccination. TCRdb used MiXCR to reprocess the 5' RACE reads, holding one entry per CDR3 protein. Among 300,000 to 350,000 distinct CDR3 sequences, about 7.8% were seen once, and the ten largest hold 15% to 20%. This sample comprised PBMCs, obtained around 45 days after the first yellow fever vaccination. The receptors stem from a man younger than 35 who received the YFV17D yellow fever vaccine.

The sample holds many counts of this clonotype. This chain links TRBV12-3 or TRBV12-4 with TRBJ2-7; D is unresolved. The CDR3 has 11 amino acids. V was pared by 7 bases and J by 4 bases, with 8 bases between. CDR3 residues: CASKGRYEQYF. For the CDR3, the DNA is TGTGCCAGCAAAGGGCGTTACGAGCAGTACTTC.

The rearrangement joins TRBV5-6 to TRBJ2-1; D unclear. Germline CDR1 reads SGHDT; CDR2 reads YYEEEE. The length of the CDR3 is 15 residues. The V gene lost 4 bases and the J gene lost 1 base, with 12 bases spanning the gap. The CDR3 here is CASSLLSSSYNEQFF. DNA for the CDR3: TGTGCCAGCAGCCTCCTAAGTTCTTCCTACAATGAGCAGTTCTTC.

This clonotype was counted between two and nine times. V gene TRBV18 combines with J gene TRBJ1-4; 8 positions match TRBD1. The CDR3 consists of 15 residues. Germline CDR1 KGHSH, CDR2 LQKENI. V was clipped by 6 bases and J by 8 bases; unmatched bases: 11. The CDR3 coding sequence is TGTGCCAGCTCGGCGGCCGGGACAGGAGAGGAAAAACTGTTTTTT. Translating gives CASSAAGTGEEKLFF.

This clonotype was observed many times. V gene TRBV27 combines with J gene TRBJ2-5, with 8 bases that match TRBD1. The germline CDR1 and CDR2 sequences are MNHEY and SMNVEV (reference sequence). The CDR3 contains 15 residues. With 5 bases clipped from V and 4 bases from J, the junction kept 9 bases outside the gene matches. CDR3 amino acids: CASSLGSGGGETQYF. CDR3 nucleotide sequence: TGTGCCAGCAGTCTTGGTTCAGGGGGCGGAGAGACCCAGTACTTC.

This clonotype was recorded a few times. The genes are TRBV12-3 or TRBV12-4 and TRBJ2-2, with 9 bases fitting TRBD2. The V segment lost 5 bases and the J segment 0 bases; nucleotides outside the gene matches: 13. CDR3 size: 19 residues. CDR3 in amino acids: CASSHRGLAGTANTGELFF. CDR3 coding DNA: TGTGCCAGCAGTCACCGAGGGCTAGCGGGGACCGCGAACACCGGGGAGCTGTTTTTT.

CDR3 protein: CASSLFSNTEAFF. CDR3 coding DNA: TGTGCCAGCAGCCTCTTTTCGAACACTGAAGCTTTCTTT. The chain links TRBV7-9 to TRBJ1-1; D remains unclear. CDR3 length equals 13 residues. The V gene's germline CDR1 is SEHNR and CDR2 FQNEAQ (reference sequence). Between the trimmed V and J ends, which lost 5 bases and 1 base, there was a span of 8 bases.

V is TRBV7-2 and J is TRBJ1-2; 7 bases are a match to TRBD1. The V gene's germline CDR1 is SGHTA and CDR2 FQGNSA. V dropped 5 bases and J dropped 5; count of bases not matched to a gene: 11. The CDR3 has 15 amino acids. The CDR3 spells CASSRGTAQDYGYTF. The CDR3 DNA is TGTGCCAGCAGCCGAGGGACAGCGCAGGATTATGGCTACACCTTC.

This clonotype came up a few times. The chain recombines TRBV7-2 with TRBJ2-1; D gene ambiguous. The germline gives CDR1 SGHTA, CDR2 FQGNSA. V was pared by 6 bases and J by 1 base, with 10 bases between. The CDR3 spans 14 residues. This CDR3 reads CASSKPTSYNEQFF. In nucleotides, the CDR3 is TGTGCCAGCAGTAAGCCCACGTCCTACAATGAGCAGTTCTTC.

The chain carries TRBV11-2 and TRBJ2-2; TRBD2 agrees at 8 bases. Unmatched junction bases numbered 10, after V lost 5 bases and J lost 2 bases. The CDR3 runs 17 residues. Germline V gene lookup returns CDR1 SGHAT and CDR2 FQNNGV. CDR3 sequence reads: CASSTLLTSVNTGELFF. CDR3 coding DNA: TGTGCCAGCAGCACCCTCTTGACTAGCGTAAACACCGGGGAGCTGTTTTTT.

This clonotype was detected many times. CDR3 loop: CSVGSYEQYF. The CDR3 coding sequence is TGCAGCGTTGGGTCCTACGAGCAGTACTTC. The chain recombines TRBV29-1 with TRBJ2-7; D uncertain. V lost 4 bases, J lost 1 base, and 2 bases lay in between. The CDR3 covers 10 residues. Germline-derived CDR1 and CDR2 are SQVTM and ANQGSEA.

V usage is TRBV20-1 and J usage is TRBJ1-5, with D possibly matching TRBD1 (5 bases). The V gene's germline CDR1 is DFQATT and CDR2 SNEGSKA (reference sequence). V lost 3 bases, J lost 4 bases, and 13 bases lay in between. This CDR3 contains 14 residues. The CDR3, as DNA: TGCAGTGCTAGTCAGGGCACTCAAAATCAGCCCCAGCATTTT. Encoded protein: CSASQGTQNQPQHF.

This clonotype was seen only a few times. The CDR3 region has the DNA TGTGCCAGTAGTATAAGACTAGCGGGGGGATCTGGCTATGAGCAGTTCTTC. Amino acids: CASSIRLAGGSGYEQFF. The chain recombines TRBV19 with TRBJ2-1; 13 bases are a match to TRBD2. The CDR3 covers 17 residues. Per the germline V gene, CDR1 is LNHDA and CDR2 is SQIVND (reference sequence). V lost 2 bases, J lost 8 bases, and 9 bases stayed unmatched.

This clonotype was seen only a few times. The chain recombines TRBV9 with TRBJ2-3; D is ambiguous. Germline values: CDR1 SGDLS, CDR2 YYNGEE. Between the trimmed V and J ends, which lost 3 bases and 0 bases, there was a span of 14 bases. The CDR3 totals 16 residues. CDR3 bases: TGTGCCAGCAGCGCCCACGGCGTACCAAGCACAGATACGCAGTATTTT. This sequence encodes CASSAHGVPSTDTQYF.

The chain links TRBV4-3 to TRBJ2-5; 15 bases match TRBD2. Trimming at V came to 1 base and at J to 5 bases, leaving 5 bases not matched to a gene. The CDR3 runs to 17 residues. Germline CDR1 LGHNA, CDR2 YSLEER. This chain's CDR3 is CASSQARGLAGGETQYF. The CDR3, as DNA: TGCGCCAGCAGCCAAGCCCGGGGACTAGCGGGGGGCGAGACCCAGTACTTC.

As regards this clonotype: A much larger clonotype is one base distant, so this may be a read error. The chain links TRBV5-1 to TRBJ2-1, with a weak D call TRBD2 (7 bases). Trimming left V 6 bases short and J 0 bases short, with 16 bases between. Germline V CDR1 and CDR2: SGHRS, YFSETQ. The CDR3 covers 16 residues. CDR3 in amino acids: CASIPRGASSYNEQFF. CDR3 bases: TGCGCCAGCATTCCCCGGGGGGCCAGCTCCTACAATGAGCAGTTCTTC.

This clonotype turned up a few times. CDR3 protein: CASSARLGGGTQETQYF. DNA of the CDR3: TGTGCCAGCAGTGCAAGACTGGGCGGGGGGACACAAGAGACCCAGTACTTC. V is TRBV28 and J is TRBJ2-5, with TRBD2 matching over 8 bases. The CDR3 is 17 amino acids. J was trimmed by 2 bases and V by 5 bases; bases with no gene match: 13. The germline V gene encodes CDR1 MDHEN and CDR2 SYDVKM.

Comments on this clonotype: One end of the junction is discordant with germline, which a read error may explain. In DNA, the CDR3 is TGTGCCCGCAGCGCTCGACTCAGACAGGGGAGGTGGGATACGCAGTATTTT. Translating gives CARSARLRQGRWDTQYF. V and J are TRBV28 and TRBJ2-3; TRBD1 agrees at 8 bases. This CDR3 is built from 17 residues. CDR1 MDHEN and CDR2 SYDVKM come from the germline V gene.

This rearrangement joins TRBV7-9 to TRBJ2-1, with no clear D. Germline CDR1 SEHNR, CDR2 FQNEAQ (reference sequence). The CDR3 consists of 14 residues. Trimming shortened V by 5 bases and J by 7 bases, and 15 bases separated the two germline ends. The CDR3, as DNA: TGTGCCAGCAGCACCCAACCAACAGAGAATGAGCAGTTCTTC. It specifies CASSTQPTENEQFF.

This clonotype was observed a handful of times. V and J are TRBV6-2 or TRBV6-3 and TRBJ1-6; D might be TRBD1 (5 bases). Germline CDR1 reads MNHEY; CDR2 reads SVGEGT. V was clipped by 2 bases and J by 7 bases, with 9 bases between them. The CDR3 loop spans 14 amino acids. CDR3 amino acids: CASSYQGANSPLHF. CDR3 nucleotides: TGTGCCAGCAGTTACCAGGGCGCGAATTCACCCCTCCACTTT.

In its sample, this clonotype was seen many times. CDR3 coding DNA: TGTGCCAGCAGTTTAGTAGGGGGGACATACGAGCAGTACTTC. Translation gives CASSLVGGTYEQYF. This rearrangement joins TRBV12-3 or TRBV12-4 to TRBJ2-7, with D perhaps assigned TRBD1 or TRBD2 (6 bases each). Trimming pared 1 base from V and 4 bases from J, leaving 11 bases between. The CDR3 contains 14 residues.

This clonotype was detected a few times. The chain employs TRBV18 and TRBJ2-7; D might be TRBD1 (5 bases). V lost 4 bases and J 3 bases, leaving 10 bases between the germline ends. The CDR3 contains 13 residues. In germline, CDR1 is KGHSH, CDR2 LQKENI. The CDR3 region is CASSLRDSYEQYV. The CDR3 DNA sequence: TGTGCCAGCTCACTACGAGACAGCTACGAGCAGTACGTC.

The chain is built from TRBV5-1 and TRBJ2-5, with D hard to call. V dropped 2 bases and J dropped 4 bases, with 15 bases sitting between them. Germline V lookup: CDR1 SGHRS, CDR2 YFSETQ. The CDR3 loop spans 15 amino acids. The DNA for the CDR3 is TGCGCCAGCAGCTTACAATACGACCGGAGAGAGACCCAGTACTTC. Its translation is CASSLQYDRRETQYF.

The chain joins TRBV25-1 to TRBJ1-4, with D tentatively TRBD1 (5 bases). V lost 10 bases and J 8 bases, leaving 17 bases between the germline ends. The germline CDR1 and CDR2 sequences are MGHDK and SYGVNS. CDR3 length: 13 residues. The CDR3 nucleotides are TGTGCCATCTATCCGGGACGTTCCGAAAAACTGTTTTTT. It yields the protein CAIYPGRSEKLFF.

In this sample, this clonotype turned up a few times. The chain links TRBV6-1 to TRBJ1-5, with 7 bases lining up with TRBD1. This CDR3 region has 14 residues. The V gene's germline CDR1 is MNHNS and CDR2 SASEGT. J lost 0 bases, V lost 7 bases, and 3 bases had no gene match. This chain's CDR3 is CASIGQVSNQPQHF. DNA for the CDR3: TGTGCCAGCATCGGACAGGTTAGCAATCAGCCCCAGCATTTT.

The CDR3: CASSRTDRALFNEQFF. The CDR3 DNA sequence: TGTGCCAGCAGCCGAACTGACAGGGCCCTGTTCAATGAGCAGTTCTTC. V and J are TRBV3-1 and TRBJ2-1; 7 nucleotides align to TRBD1. Germline values: CDR1 LGHDT, CDR2 YNNKEL (reference sequence). This CDR3 contains 16 residues. The V and J ends lost 4 bases and 6 bases, in that order; junction bases with no gene match: 12.

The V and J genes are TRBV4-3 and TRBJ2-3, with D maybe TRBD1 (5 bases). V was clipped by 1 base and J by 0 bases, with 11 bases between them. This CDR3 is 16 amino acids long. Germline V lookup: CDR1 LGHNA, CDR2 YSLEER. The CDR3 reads CASSQVPGSSTDTQYF. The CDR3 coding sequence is TGCGCCAGCAGCCAAGTCCCAGGGTCTAGCACAGATACGCAGTATTTT.

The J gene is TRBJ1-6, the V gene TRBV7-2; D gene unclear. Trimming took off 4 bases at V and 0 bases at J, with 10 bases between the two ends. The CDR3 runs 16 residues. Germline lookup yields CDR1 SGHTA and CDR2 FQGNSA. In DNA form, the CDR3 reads TGTGCCAGCAGCTCCGAGGGTGCCTCCTATAATTCACCCCTCCACTTT. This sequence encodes CASSSEGASYNSPLHF.